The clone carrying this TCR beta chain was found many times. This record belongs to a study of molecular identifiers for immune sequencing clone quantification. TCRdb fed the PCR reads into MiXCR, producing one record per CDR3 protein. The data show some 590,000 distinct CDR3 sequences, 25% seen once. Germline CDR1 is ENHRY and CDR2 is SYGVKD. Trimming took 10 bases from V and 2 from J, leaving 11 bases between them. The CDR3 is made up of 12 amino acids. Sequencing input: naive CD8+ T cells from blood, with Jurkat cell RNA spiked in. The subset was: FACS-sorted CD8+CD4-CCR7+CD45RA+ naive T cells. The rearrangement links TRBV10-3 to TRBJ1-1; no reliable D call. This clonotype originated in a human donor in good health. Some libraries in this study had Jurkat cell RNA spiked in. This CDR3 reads CATGRVNTEAFF. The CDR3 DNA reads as TGTGCCACTGGAAGGGTTAACACTGAAGCTTTCTTT.